Reported below is one T cell receptor beta chain. Its antigen is unidentified. The V end lost 4 bases, the J end lost 7 bases, and 17 bases lay between the germline ends. From germline, CDR1 is SGHRS and CDR2 YFSETQ. The CDR3 is made up of 15 amino acids. The source of the sample is a study of T cell responses to AZD1222 COVID-19 vaccine. Study-wide findings and caveats: Among vaccine-associated CD4 TCRs, coverage spanned spike, with dominance at 160-218 and 743-854.

Sequencing was performed with immunoSEQ multiplex PCR; in TCRdb, only in-frame clones are kept and a portion is missing. This sample yields some 130,000 clones, of which about 90% are seen a single time; roughly 2% belongs to the top ten. This TCR derives from an adult in good health. This material consisted of peripheral blood, taken on day 0 of AZD1222 vaccination. This chain connects TRBV5-1 to TRBJ1-4; the D gene is possibly TRBD1 (5 bases). The CDR3 loop reads CASSPPGAFGEKLFF. The CDR3 bases are TGCGCCAGCAGCCCACCCGGGGCGTTTGGTGAAAAACTGTTTTTT.